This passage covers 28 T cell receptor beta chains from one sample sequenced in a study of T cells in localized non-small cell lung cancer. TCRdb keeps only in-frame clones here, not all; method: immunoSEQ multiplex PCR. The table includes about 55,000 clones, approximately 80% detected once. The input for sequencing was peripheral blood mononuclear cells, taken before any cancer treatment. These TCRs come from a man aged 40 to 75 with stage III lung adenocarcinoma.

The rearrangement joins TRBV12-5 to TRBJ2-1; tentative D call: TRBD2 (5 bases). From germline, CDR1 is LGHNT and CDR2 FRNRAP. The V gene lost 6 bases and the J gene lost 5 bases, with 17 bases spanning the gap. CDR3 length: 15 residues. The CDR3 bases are TGTGCTAGTGGCCGTCCGAACAGCGGCAACAATGAGCAGTTCTTC. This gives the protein CASGRPNSGNNEQFF.

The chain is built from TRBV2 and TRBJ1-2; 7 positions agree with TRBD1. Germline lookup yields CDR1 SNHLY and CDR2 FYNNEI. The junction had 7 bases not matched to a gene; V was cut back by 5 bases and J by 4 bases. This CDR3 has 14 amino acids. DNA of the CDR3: TGTGCCAGCAGTTCCGGGACAGACTTCTATGGCTACACCTTC. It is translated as CASSSGTDFYGYTF. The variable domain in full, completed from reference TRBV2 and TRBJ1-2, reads EPEVTQTPSHQVTQMGQEVILRCVPISNHLYFYWYRQILGQKVEFLVSFYNNEISEKSEIFDDQFSVERPDGSNFTLKIRSTKLEDSAMYFCASSSGTDFYGYTFGSGTRLTVV.

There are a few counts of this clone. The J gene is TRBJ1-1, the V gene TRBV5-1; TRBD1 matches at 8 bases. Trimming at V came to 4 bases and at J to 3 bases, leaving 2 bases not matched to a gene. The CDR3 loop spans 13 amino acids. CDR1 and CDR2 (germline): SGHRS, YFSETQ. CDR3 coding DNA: TGCGCCAGCAGCACACAGGGGGACACTGAAGCTTTCTTT. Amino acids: CASSTQGDTEAFF.

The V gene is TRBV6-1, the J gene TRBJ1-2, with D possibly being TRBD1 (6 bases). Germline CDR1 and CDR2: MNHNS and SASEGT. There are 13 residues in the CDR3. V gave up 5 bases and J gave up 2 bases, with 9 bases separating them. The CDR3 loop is CASSRTANYGYTF. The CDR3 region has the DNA TGTGCCAGCAGTCGGACAGCCAACTATGGCTACACCTTC.

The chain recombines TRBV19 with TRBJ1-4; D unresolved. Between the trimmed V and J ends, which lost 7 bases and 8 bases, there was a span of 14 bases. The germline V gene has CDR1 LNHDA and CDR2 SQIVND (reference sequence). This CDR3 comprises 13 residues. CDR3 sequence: CASTVVVGEKLFF. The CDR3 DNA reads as TGTGCCAGTACAGTGGTAGTAGGCGAAAAACTGTTTTTT.

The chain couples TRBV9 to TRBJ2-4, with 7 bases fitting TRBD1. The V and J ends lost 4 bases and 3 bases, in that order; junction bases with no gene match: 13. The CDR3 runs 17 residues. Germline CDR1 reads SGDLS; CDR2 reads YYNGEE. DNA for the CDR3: TGTGCCAGCAGCCCTACACCTCAGGGGGTGGGCAAAAACATTCAGTACTTC. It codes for CASSPTPQGVGKNIQYF.

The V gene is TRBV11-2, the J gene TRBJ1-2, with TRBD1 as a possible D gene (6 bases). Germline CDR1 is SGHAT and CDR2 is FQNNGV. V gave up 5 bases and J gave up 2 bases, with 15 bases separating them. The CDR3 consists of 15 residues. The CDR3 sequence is CASSPHRTANYGYTF. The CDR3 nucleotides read TGTGCCAGCAGCCCTCACCGGACAGCCAACTATGGCTACACCTTC.

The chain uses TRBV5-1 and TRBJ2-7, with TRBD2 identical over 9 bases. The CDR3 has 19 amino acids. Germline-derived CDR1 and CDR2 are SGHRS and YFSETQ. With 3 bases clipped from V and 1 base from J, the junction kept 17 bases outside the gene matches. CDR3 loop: CASSSPRFQGLAPSYEQYF. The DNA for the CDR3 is TGCGCCAGCAGCTCTCCGAGATTCCAAGGACTAGCGCCTTCCTACGAGCAGTACTTC.

CDR3 sequence (DNA): TGTGCCAGCAGACCCTTGGACATAAGCTCTGAAGCTTTCTTT. Its translation is CASRPLDISSEAFF. V and J are TRBV7-2 and TRBJ1-1; the D gene is possibly TRBD1 (5 bases). CDR3 size: 14 residues. The germline gives CDR1 SGHTA, CDR2 FQGNSA. The ends were cut back, 6 bases at V and 6 bases at J, with 17 bases in the middle. Together with reference TRBV7-2 and TRBJ1-1, the CDR3 gives the full variable domain: GAGVSQSPSNKVTEKGKDVELRCDPISGHTALYWYRQSLGQGLEFLIYFQGNSAPDKSGLPSDRFSAERTGGSVSTLTIQRTQQEDSAVYLCASRPLDISSEAFFGQGTRLTVV.

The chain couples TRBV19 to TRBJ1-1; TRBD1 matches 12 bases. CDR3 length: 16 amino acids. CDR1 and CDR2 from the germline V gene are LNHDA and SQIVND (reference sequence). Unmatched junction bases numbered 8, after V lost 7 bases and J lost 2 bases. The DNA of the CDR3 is TGTGCCAGTACCATCTGGGACAGGGGGCCCAACACTGAAGCTTTCTTT. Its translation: CASTIWDRGPNTEAFF.

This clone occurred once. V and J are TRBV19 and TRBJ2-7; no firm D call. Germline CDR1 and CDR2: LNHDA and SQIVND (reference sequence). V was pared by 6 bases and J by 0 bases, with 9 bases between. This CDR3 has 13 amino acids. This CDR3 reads CASRKDGSYEQYF. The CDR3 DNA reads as TGTGCCAGTAGGAAAGACGGCTCCTACGAGCAGTACTTC.

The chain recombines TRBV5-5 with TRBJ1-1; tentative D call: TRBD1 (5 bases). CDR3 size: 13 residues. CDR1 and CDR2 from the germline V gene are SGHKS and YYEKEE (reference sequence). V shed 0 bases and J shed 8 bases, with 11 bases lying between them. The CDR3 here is CASSLGEGTEAFF. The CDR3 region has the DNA TGTGCCAGCAGCTTGGGGGAGGGGACCGAAGCTTTCTTT.

CDR3 DNA: TGTGCCAGCAGCCCCAGACTAGCGGGAGAAGAGCAGTACTTC. It translates to CASSPRLAGEEQYF. This rearrangement joins TRBV13 to TRBJ2-7; 12 bases are shared with TRBD2. The CDR3 is made up of 14 amino acids. V lost 5 bases, J lost 7 bases, and 6 bases stayed unmatched. The V gene's germline CDR1 is PRHDT and CDR2 FYEKMQ (reference sequence).

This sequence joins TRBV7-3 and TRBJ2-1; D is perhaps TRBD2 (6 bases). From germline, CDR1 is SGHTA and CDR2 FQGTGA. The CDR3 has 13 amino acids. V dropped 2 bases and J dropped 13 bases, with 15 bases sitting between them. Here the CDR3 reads CASSLGQGGGQFF. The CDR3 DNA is TGTGCCAGCAGCTTAGGGCAGGGAGGTGGACAGTTCTTC.

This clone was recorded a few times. The CDR3 DNA reads TGTGCCTGGAGTGGGCGAAGGGAAGGCTACACCTTC. This sequence encodes CAWSGRREGYTF. V is TRBV30 and J is TRBJ1-2, with D unclear. Germline loops: CDR1 GTSNPN, CDR2 SVGIG (reference sequence). The CDR3 loop spans 12 amino acids. The V end lost 1 base, the J end lost 8 bases, and 11 bases lay between the germline ends.

The DNA of the CDR3 is TGTGCCAGCAGTGAAACCGGGACAGGGCGGGAAAAACTGTTTTTT. Translating it yields CASSETGTGREKLFF. The rearrangement links TRBV25-1 to TRBJ1-4; 9 bases map to TRBD1. The germline V gene encodes CDR1 MGHDK and CDR2 SYGVNS. V gave up 2 bases and J gave up 8 bases; unmatched junction bases: 6. This CDR3 is built from 15 residues.

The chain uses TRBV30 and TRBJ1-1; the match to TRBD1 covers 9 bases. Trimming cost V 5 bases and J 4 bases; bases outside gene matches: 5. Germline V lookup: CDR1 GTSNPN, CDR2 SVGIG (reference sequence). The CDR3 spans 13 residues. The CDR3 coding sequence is TGTGCCTGGGAACCGACAGGGGGCACTGAAGCTTTCTTT. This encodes CAWEPTGGTEAFF.

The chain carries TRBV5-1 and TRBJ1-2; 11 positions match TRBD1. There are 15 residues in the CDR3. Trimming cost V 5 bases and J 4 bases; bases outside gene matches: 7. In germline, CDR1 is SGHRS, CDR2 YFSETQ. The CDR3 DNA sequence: TGCGCCAGCAGACAAGGGACAGGGGGTTTCTATGGCTACACCTTC. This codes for CASRQGTGGFYGYTF.

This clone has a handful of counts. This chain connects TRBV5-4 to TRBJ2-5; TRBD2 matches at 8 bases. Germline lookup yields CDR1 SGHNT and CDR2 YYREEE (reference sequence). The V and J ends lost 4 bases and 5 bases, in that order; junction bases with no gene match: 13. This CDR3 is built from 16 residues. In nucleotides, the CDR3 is TGTGCCAGCAGCCCCGAGGGAAGCGGGGGTAAGGAGACCCAGTACTTC. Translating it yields CASSPEGSGGKETQYF.

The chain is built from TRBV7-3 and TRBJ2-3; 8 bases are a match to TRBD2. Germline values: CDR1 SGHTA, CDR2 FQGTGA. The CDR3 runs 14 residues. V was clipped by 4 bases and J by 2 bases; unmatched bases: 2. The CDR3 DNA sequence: TGTGCCAGCAGCTCGCGGGGGGCCACAGATACGCAGTATTTT. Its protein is CASSSRGATDTQYF.

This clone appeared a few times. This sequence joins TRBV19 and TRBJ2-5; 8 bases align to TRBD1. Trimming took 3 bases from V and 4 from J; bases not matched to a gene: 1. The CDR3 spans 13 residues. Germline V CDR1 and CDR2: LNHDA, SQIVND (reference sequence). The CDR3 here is CASSIQGAETQYF. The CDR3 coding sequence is TGTGCCAGTAGTATTCAGGGGGCAGAGACCCAGTACTTC.

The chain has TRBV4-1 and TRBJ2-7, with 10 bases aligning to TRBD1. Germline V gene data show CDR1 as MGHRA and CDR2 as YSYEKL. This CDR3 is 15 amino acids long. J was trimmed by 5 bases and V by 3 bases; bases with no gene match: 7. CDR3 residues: CASSQAGQGGNEQYF. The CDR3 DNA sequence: TGCGCCAGCAGCCAGGCAGGACAGGGGGGGAACGAGCAGTACTTC.

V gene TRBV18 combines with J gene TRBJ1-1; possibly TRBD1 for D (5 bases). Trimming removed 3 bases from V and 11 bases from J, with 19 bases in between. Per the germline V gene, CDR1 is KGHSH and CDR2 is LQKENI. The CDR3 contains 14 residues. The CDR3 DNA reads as TGTGCCAGCTCACCCAACCGGGACCCCCTCGCGGCTTTCTTT. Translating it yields CASSPNRDPLAAFF.

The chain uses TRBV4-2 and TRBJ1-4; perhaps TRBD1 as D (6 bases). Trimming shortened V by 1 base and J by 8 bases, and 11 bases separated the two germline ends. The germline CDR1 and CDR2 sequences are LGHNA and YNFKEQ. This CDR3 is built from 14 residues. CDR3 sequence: CASSQGQGREKLFF. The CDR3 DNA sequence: TGTGCCAGCAGCCAAGGTCAGGGGAGAGAAAAACTGTTTTTT.

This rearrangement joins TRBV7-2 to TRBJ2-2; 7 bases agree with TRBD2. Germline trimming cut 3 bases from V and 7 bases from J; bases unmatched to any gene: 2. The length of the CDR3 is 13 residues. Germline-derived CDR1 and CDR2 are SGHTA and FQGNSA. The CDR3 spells CASSFLADGELFF. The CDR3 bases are TGTGCCAGCAGCTTCCTAGCGGACGGGGAGCTGTTTTTT.

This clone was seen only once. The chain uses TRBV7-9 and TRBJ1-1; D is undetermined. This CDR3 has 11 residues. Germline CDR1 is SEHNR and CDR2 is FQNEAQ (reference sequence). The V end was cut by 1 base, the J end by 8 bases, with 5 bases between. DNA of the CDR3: TGTGCCAGCAGCTTAGAGAGGGAAGCTTTCTTT. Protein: CASSLEREAFF.

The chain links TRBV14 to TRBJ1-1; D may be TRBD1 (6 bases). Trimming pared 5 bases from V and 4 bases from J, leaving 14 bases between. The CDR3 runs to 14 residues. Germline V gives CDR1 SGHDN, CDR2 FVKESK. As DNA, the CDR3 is TGTGCCAGCAGCGGTCTTTCGGGGGCCACTGAAGCTTTCTTT. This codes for CASSGLSGATEAFF.

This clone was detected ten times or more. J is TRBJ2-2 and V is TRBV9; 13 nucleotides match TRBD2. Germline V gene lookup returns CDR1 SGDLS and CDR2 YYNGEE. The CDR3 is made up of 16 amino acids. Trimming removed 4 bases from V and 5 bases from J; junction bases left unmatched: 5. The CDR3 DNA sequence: TGTGCCAGCAGCTTAGGACTAGCGGGAGTAACCGGGGAGCTGTTTTTT. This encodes CASSLGLAGVTGELFF.